The 13 T cell receptor beta chains below were found in one sample sequenced in a study of spatial heterogeneity in lung cancer. Via MiXCR, TCRdb re-called the 5' RACE reads, giving one row per CDR3 protein. The table has roughly 70,000 distinct CDR3 sequences, 8% to 9.5% seen once. Time point specified: blood at routine non-recurrence follow-up after resection. Source: PBMCs, taken at follow-up. The receptors here all came from a female donor with early-stage non-small cell lung cancer.

This clonotype was seen a few times. The chain combines TRBV7-8 with TRBJ1-4; D might be TRBD1 (5 bases). V was cut by 2 bases and J by 7 bases, with 14 bases left in between. CDR1 SGHVS and CDR2 FQNEAQ come from the germline V gene. The CDR3 consists of 15 residues. CDR3 loop: CASSLRALGAEKLFF. The CDR3 nucleotides read TGTGCCAGCAGCTTACGGGCTTTAGGGGCTGAAAAACTGTTTTTT.

This clonotype was seen only a few times. V and J are TRBV15 and TRBJ2-3; D is unresolved. V lost 7 bases, J lost 2 bases, and 19 bases lay in between. The CDR3 consists of 16 residues. Germline-derived CDR1 and CDR2 are LNHNV and YYDKDF (reference sequence). DNA of the CDR3: TGTGCCACCACCCTTAACAGAAATTTACTCACAGATACGCAGTATTTT. Amino acids: CATTLNRNLLTDTQYF.

This clonotype was detected only a few times. The chain joins TRBV5-1 to TRBJ1-1; D might be TRBD1 (5 bases). In germline, CDR1 is SGHRS, CDR2 YFSETQ. V lost 5 bases and J lost 4, with 12 bases in between. The CDR3 runs to 13 residues. Written as DNA, the CDR3 is TGCGCCAGCAGGGTTCCAGGGCCCACTGAAGCTTTCTTT. Translating gives CASRVPGPTEAFF.

This clonotype was detected ten times or more. V and J are TRBV5-4 and TRBJ2-7; 7 bases map to TRBD1. The germline gives CDR1 SGHNT, CDR2 YYREEE (reference sequence). The V and J ends lost 5 bases and 0 bases, in that order; junction bases with no gene match: 8. The CDR3 is 15 residues long. In DNA, the CDR3 is TGTGCCAGCAGTCACCGGGACAGAAGCTCCTACGAGCAGTACTTC. This translates into CASSHRDRSSYEQYF.

This clonotype has ten or more counts. The chain joins TRBV24-1 to TRBJ2-7; no clear D gene. The V gene lost 3 bases and the J gene lost 7 bases, with 9 bases spanning the gap. This CDR3 has 12 residues. From germline, CDR1 is KGHDR and CDR2 SFDVKD. CDR3 protein: CATSDPHTEQYF. The CDR3 DNA sequence: TGTGCCACCAGTGATCCACATACGGAGCAGTACTTC.

This clonotype appeared many times. The gene calls are TRBV20-1 and TRBJ2-1, with 9 bases lining up with TRBD2. Germline V gives CDR1 DFQATT, CDR2 SNEGSKA (reference sequence). V dropped 1 base and J dropped 7; count of bases not matched to a gene: 8. This CDR3 has 15 amino acids. CDR3 sequence reads: CSARGGSSGSNEQFF. The CDR3, as DNA: TGCAGTGCTAGAGGGGGGAGTAGCGGGAGTAATGAGCAGTTCTTC.

The table lists this clonotype with a few counts. The rearrangement joins TRBV6-1 to TRBJ2-7; D possibly corresponds to TRBD2 (6 bases). The length of the CDR3 is 15 residues. Between the trimmed V and J ends, which lost 7 bases and 4 bases, there was a span of 20 bases. Germline CDR1 reads MNHNS; CDR2 reads SASEGT. Written as DNA, the CDR3 is TGTGCCAGCACCACCAACGCCGAGCGGGTATACGAGCAGTACTTC. Its translation: CASTTNAERVYEQYF.

This chain joins TRBV28 and TRBJ1-5, with a weak D call TRBD1 (5 bases). The V gene lost 2 bases and the J gene lost 6 bases, with 8 bases spanning the gap. Germline V gene sequence: CDR1 MDHEN, CDR2 SYDVKM. The CDR3 length is 13 residues. The CDR3 loop is CASSLKGTQPQHF. For the CDR3, the DNA is TGTGCCAGCAGTTTAAAGGGGACTCAGCCCCAGCATTTT.

This clonotype was found many times. The chain couples TRBV20-1 to TRBJ2-7, with 13 positions matching TRBD2. The trim removed 1 base at V and 6 bases at J, leaving 6 bases unmatched. Germline CDR1 DFQATT, CDR2 SNEGSKA (reference sequence). This CDR3 comprises 15 residues. CDR3 in amino acids: CSARVGLAGVREQYF. CDR3 coding DNA: TGCAGTGCTAGAGTCGGACTAGCGGGGGTGCGCGAGCAGTACTTC.

This clonotype was seen ten or more times. The junction differs from germline at one of its ends, possibly a read error. The chain is built from TRBV4-2 and TRBJ2-7, with 8 bases fitting TRBD2. The CDR3 sequence is 14 residues long. Germline CDR1 LGHNA, CDR2 YNFKEQ. In DNA form, the CDR3 reads TGTGCCAGCAGCCAAGATCTTGGGACTAGTCTCCAGGGCTTC. This translates into CASSQDLGTSLQGF.

The chain uses TRBV11-1 and TRBJ2-2, with 9 bases fitting TRBD1. This CDR3 region has 15 residues. Germline CDR1 is SGHAT and CDR2 is FQDESV (reference sequence). V was clipped by 6 bases and J by 4 bases; unmatched bases: 6. DNA for the CDR3: TGTGCCAGCAGGCTGGGACAGGGTAGCACCGGGGAGCTGTTTTTT. Translated: CASRLGQGSTGELFF.

In this sample, this clonotype turned up many times. The rearrangement joins TRBV5-5 to TRBJ2-7; 14 bases line up with TRBD2. With V trimmed by 4 bases and J by 4 bases, 4 bases remained unmatched. Germline V gives CDR1 SGHKS, CDR2 YYEKEE (reference sequence). The CDR3 has 15 residues. CDR3 region: CASSTGLAGVYEQYF. The CDR3 DNA is TGTGCCAGCAGCACGGGACTAGCGGGAGTTTACGAGCAGTACTTC.

This clonotype occurred many times. The chain couples TRBV3-1 to TRBJ2-7; weak D call: TRBD1 (5 bases). Trimming left V 0 bases short and J 3 bases short, with 15 bases between. Germline V gives CDR1 LGHDT, CDR2 YNNKEL (reference sequence). CDR3 size: 16 residues. This CDR3 reads CASSQDRARVFYEQYF. The CDR3, as DNA: TGTGCCAGCAGCCAAGATCGGGCCAGGGTTTTCTACGAGCAGTACTTC.